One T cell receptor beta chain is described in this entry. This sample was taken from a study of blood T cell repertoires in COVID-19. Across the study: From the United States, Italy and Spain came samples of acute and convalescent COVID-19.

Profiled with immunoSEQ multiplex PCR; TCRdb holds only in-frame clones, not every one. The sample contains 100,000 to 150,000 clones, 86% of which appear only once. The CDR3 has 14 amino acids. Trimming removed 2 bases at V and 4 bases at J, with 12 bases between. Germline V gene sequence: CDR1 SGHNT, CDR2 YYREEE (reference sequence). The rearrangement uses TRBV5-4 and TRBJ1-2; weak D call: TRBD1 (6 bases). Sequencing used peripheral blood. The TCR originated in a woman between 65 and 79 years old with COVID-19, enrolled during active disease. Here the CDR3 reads CASSLQGRVYGYTF. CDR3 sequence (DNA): TGTGCCAGCAGCTTACAGGGTAGGGTCTATGGCTACACCTTC. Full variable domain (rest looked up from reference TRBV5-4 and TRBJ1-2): ETGVTQSPTHLIKTRGQQVTLRCSSQSGHNTVSWYQQALGQGPQFIFQYYREEENGRGNFPPRFSGLQFPNYSSELNVNALELDDSALYLCASSLQGRVYGYTFGSGTRLTVV.